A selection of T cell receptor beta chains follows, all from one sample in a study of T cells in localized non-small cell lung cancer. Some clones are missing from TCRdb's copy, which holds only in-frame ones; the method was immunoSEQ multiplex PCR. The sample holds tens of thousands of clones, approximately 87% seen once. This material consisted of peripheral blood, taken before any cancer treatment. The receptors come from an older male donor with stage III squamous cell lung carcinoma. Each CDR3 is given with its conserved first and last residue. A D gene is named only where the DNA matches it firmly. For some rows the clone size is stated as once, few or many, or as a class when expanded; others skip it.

CDR3 protein: CASNGQGGNTEAFF
CDR3 DNA: TGTGCCAGCAACGGACAGGGGGGGAACACTGAAGCTTTCTTT
J gene: TRBJ1-1
D gene: TRBD1
clone size: NA
V gene: TRBV6-5

CDR3 protein: CASSVVTGPTGELFF
CDR3 DNA: TGTGCCAGCAGCGTAGTGACAGGTCCTACCGGGGAGCTGTTTTTT
J gene: TRBJ2-2
D gene: NA
clone size: NA
V gene: TRBV9

CDR3 protein: CASSQDKRATQSYNEQFF
CDR3 DNA: TGTGCCAGCAGCCAAGATAAGAGGGCTACCCAATCCTACAATGAGCAGTTCTTC
J gene: TRBJ2-1
D gene: NA
clone size: few
V gene: TRBV14

CDR3 protein: CASSYNRGLSNSPLHF
CDR3 DNA: TGTGCCAGCAGCTACAACAGGGGGCTAAGCAATTCACCCCTCCACTTT
J gene: TRBJ1-6
D gene: TRBD1
clone size: NA
V gene: TRBV11-1

CDR3 protein: CASSFGTANTGELFF
CDR3 DNA: TGCGCCAGCAGCTTTGGGACAGCGAACACCGGGGAGCTGTTTTTT
J gene: TRBJ2-2
D gene: TRBD1
clone size: NA
V gene: TRBV5-1

CDR3 protein: CASSFGQGYGYTF
CDR3 DNA: TGTGCCAGCAGCTTTGGACAGGGCTATGGCTACACCTTC
J gene: TRBJ1-2
D gene: TRBD1
clone size: NA
V gene: TRBV7-2

CDR3 protein: CASSLDEGHYGYTF
CDR3 DNA: TGCGCCAGCAGCTTGGACGAGGGGCACTATGGCTACACCTTC
J gene: TRBJ1-2
D gene: NA
clone size: once
V gene: TRBV5-1

CDR3 protein: CASSMGTGSTDTQYF
CDR3 DNA: TGTGCCAGTAGTATGGGGACAGGGAGCACAGATACGCAGTATTTT
J gene: TRBJ2-3
D gene: TRBD1
clone size: NA
V gene: TRBV19

CDR3 protein: CASSLYRGTNTGELFF
CDR3 DNA: TGTGCCAGCTCCCTCTACAGGGGGACGAACACCGGGGAGCTGTTTTTT
J gene: TRBJ2-2
D gene: TRBD1
clone size: NA
V gene: TRBV18

CDR3 protein: CASSLRARTEAFF
CDR3 DNA: TGTGCCAGCAGCTTAAGGGCGAGGACTGAAGCTTTCTTT
J gene: TRBJ1-1
D gene: NA
clone size: NA
V gene: TRBV7-2

CDR3 protein: CASSPRQGTGELFF
CDR3 DNA: TGTGCCAGCAGTCCACGACAGGGAACCGGGGAGCTGTTTTTT
J gene: TRBJ2-2
D gene: TRBD1
clone size: once
V gene: TRBV27

CDR3 protein: CASKGGAGVNQPQHF
CDR3 DNA: TGTGCCAGCAAAGGGGGGGCTGGAGTCAATCAGCCCCAGCATTTT
J gene: TRBJ1-5
D gene: NA
clone size: once
V gene: TRBV6-6

CDR3 protein: CASSPGQERYTF
CDR3 DNA: TGCGCCAGCAGCCCGGGACAGGAGAGGTACACCTTC
J gene: TRBJ1-2
D gene: TRBD1
clone size: NA
V gene: TRBV5-1

CDR3 protein: CASTPLTGGTEAFF
CDR3 DNA: TGTGCCAGCACCCCATTAACAGGGGGCACTGAAGCTTTCTTT
J gene: TRBJ1-1
D gene: TRBD1
clone size: NA
V gene: TRBV14

CDR3 protein: CAISDPGRRPDTQYF
CDR3 DNA: TGTGCCATCAGTGACCCGGGGAGACGCCCAGATACGCAGTATTTT
J gene: TRBJ2-3
D gene: NA
clone size: NA
V gene: TRBV10-3

CDR3 protein: CASSPRGDQETQYF
CDR3 DNA: TGTGCCAGCTCACCCCGGGGGGACCAAGAGACCCAGTACTTC
J gene: TRBJ2-5
D gene: TRBD2
clone size: once
V gene: TRBV18

CDR3 protein: CASSYSLTGTDYEQYF
CDR3 DNA: TGTGCCAGCAGTTACTCCCTAACCGGGACAGACTACGAGCAGTACTTC
J gene: TRBJ2-7
D gene: TRBD1
clone size: NA
V gene: TRBV6-5

CDR3 protein: CASSPGPKTDTQYF
CDR3 DNA: TGTGCCAGCAGCCCGGGCCCGAAGACAGATACGCAGTATTTT
J gene: TRBJ2-3
D gene: NA
clone size: NA
V gene: TRBV7-3

CDR3 protein: CASSLTDRGLTEAFF
CDR3 DNA: TGTGCCAGCAGCTTAACGGACAGGGGGCTGACTGAAGCTTTCTTT
J gene: TRBJ1-1
D gene: TRBD1
clone size: NA
V gene: TRBV7-3

CDR3 protein: CSVGHSNQPQHF
CDR3 DNA: TGCAGCGTTGGACACTCCAATCAGCCCCAGCATTTT
J gene: TRBJ1-5
D gene: NA
clone size: few
V gene: TRBV29-1

CDR3 protein: CASSLFTGTTEAFF
CDR3 DNA: TGTGCCAGCAGCTTATTTACAGGGACCACTGAAGCTTTCTTT
J gene: TRBJ1-1
D gene: NA
clone size: NA
V gene: TRBV7-2

CDR3 protein: CASSPPVRNTEAFF
CDR3 DNA: TGTGCCAGCAGCCCCCCTGTCCGGAACACTGAAGCTTTCTTT
J gene: TRBJ1-1
D gene: NA
clone size: NA
V gene: TRBV7-8

CDR3 protein: CASLDHISNQPQHF
CDR3 DNA: TGTGCCAGCTTAGACCACATAAGCAATCAGCCCCAGCATTTT
J gene: TRBJ1-5
D gene: NA
clone size: few
V gene: TRBV19

CDR3 protein: CASRQSGGDGYTF
CDR3 DNA: TGTGCCAGCAGGCAATCGGGGGGAGATGGCTACACCTTC
J gene: TRBJ1-2
D gene: NA
clone size: NA
V gene: TRBV2

CDR3 protein: CASSVGARTEAFF
CDR3 DNA: TGTGCCAGCAGCGTAGGGGCTAGGACTGAAGCTTTCTTT
J gene: TRBJ1-1
D gene: NA
clone size: once
V gene: TRBV7-3

CDR3 protein: CASSRDRADGSGKLFF
CDR3 DNA: TGTGCCAGCAGCCGTGACAGGGCGGATGGATCGGGAAAACTGTTTTTT
J gene: TRBJ1-4
D gene: TRBD1
clone size: NA
V gene: TRBV7-2

CDR3 protein: CASSFGPQNTEAFF
CDR3 DNA: TGTGCCAGCAGCTTCGGACCACAGAACACTGAAGCTTTCTTT
J gene: TRBJ1-1
D gene: NA
clone size: NA
V gene: TRBV7-2

CDR3 protein: CASSSNGAIDTQYF
CDR3 DNA: TGCGCCAGCAGCTCCAACGGGGCAATAGATACGCAGTATTTT
J gene: TRBJ2-3
D gene: NA
clone size: NA
V gene: TRBV5-1

CDR3 protein: CAWSTGTLNEKLFF
CDR3 DNA: TGTGCCTGGAGTACAGGGACCCTTAATGAAAAACTGTTTTTT
J gene: TRBJ1-4
D gene: NA
clone size: NA
V gene: TRBV30